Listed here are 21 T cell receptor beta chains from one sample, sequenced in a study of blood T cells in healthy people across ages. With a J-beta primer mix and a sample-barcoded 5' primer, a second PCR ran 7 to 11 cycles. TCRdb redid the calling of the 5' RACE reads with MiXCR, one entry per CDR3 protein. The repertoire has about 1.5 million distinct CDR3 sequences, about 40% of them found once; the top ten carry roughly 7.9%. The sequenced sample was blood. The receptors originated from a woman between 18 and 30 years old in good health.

CDR3 protein: CASRHRAGYEQYF. The DNA of the CDR3 is TGTGCCAGCAGACACAGGGCGGGTTACGAGCAGTACTTC. V is TRBV3-1 and J is TRBJ2-7; D may be TRBD1 (6 bases). The CDR3 totals 13 residues. The V end was cut by 6 bases, the J end by 4 bases, with 13 bases between. Per germline, CDR1 LGHDT and CDR2 YNNKEL (reference sequence).

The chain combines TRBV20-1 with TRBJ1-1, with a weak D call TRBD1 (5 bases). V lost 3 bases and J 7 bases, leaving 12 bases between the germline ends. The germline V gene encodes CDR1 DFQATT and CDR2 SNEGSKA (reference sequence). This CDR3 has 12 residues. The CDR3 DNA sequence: TGCAGTGCTAGTCGGGGGGGAGTTGAAGCTTTCTTT. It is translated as CSASRGGVEAFF.

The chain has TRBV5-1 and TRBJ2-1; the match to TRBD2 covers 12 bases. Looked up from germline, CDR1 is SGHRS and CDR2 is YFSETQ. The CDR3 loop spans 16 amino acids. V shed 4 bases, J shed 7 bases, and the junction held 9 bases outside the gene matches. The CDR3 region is CASSPLTSGGMNEQFF. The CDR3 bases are TGCGCCAGCAGCCCCCTTACTAGCGGGGGGATGAATGAGCAGTTCTTC.

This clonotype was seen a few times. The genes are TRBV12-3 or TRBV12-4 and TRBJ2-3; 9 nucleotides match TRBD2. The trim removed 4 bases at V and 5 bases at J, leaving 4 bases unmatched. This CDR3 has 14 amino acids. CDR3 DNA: TGTGCCAGCAGTTCCATAGCGGGGGTAGATACGCAGTATTTT. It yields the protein CASSSIAGVDTQYF.

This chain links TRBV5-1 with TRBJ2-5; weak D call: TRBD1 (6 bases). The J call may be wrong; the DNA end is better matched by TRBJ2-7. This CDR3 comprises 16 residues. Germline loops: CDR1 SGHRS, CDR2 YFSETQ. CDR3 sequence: CASSPGDTRSTYEQYF. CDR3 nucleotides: TGCGCCAGCAGCCCCGGGGACACACGCTCCACCTACGAGCAGTACTTC.

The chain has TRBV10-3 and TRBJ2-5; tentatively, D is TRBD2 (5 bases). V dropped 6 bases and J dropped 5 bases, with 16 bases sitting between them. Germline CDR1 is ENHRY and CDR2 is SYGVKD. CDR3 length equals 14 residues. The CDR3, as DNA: TGTGCCATCAGCCCCGGGATCTCCGGGGAGACCCAGTACTTC. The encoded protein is CAISPGISGETQYF.

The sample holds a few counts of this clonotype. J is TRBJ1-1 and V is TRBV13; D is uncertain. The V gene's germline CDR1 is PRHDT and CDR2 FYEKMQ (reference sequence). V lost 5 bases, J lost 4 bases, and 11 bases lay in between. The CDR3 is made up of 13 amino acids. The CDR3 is CASSGQVLTEAFF. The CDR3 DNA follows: TGTGCCAGCAGCGGGCAAGTCCTCACTGAAGCTTTCTTT.

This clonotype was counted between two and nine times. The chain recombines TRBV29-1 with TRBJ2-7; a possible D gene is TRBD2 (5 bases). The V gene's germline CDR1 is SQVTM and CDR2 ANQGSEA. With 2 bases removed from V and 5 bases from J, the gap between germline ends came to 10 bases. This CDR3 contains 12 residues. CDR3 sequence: CSVEWQRDEQYF. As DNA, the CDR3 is TGCAGCGTTGAATGGCAGAGGGACGAGCAGTACTTC.

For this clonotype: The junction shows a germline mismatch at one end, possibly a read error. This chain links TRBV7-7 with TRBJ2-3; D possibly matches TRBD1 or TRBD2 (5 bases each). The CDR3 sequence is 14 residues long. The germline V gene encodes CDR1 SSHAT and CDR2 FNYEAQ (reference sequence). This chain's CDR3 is CASTRGVGEDTQYF. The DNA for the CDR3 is TGTGCTAGCACCCGAGGGGTCGGGGAGGATACGCAGTATTTT.

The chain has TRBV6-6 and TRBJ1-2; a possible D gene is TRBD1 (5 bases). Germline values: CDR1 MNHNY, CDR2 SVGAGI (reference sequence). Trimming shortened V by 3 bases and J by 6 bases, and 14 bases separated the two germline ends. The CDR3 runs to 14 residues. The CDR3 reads CASSYGGEGNGYTF. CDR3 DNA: TGTGCCAGCAGTTATGGGGGGGAAGGGAATGGCTACACCTTC.

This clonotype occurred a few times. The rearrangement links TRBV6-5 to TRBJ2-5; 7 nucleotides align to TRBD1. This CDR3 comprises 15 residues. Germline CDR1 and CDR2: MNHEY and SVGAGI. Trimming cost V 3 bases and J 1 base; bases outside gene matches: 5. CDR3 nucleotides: TGTGCCAGCAGTTATTCCTACAGGGGCCAAGAGACCCAGTACTTC. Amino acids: CASSYSYRGQETQYF.

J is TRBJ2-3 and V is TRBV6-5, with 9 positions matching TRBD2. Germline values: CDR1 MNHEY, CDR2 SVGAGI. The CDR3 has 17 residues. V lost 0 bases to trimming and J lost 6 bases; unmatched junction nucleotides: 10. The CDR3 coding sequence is TGTGCCAGCAGTTACTCGACTAGCGGAGGCCCTCTGGATACGCAGTATTTT. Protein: CASSYSTSGGPLDTQYF.

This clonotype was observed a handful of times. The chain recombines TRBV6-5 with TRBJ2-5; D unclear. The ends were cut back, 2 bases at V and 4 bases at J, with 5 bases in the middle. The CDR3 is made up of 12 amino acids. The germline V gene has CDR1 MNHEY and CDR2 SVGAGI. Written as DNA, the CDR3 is TGTGCCAGCAGTTACCCTCGAGAGACCCAGTACTTC. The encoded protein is CASSYPRETQYF.

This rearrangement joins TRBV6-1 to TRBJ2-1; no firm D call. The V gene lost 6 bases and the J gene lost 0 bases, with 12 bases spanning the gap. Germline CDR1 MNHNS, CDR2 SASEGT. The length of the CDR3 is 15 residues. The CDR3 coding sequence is TGTGCCAGCAGGCCCACAAGCAACTCCTACAATGAGCAGTTCTTC. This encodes CASRPTSNSYNEQFF.

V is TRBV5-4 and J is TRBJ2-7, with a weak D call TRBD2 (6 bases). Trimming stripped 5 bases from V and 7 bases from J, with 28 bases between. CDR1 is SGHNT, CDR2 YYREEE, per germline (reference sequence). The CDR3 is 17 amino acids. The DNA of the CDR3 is TGTGCCAGCAGTGCGCCTTACCTCGAGCCCCTGGAGGGAGAGCAGTACTTC. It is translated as CASSAPYLEPLEGEQYF. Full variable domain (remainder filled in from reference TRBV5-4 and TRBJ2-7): ETGVTQSPTHLIKTRGQQVTLRCSSQSGHNTVSWYQQALGQGPQFIFQYYREEENGRGNFPPRFSGLQFPNYSSELNVNALELDDSALYLCASSAPYLEPLEGEQYFGPGTRLTVT.

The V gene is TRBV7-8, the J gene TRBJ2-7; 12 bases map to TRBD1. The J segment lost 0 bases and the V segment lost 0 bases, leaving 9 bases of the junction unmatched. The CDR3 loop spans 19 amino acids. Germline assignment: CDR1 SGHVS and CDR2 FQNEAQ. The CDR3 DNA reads TGTGCCAGCAGCTTAGCGCGGGGGACAGGGGGCGCTCCCTCCTACGAGCAGTACTTC. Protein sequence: CASSLARGTGGAPSYEQYF.

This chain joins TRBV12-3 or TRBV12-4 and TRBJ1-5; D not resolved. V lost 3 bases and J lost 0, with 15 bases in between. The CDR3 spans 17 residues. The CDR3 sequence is CASSLVGGFYSNQPQHF. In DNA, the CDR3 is TGTGCCAGCAGTTTGGTCGGAGGGTTTTATAGCAATCAGCCCCAGCATTTT.

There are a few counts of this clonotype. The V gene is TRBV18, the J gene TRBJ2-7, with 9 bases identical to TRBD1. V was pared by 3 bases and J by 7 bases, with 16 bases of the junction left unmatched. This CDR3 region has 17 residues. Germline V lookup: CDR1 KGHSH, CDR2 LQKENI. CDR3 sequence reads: CASSPLSGTGSLREQYF. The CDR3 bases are TGTGCCAGCTCACCCCTATCCGGGACAGGGTCTTTGAGGGAGCAGTACTTC.

CDR3 residues: CASTSGPRGGYTF. The CDR3 bases are TGTGCCAGCACCTCGGGACCTCGGGGTGGCTACACCTTC. The chain carries TRBV12-3 or TRBV12-4 and TRBJ1-2, with D maybe TRBD1 (5 bases). The V and J ends lost 7 bases and 7 bases respectively, with 16 bases between them. CDR3 length: 13 amino acids.

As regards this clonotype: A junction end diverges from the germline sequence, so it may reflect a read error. The CDR3 protein is CASGYGITGFEQYF. The CDR3 region has the DNA TGTGCCAGCGGTTATGGGATAACAGGGTTCGAGCAGTACTTC. This sequence joins TRBV6-6 and TRBJ2-7; the D gene is possibly TRBD1 (6 bases). The germline CDR1 and CDR2 sequences are MNHNY and SVGAGI (reference sequence). The CDR3 has 14 residues.

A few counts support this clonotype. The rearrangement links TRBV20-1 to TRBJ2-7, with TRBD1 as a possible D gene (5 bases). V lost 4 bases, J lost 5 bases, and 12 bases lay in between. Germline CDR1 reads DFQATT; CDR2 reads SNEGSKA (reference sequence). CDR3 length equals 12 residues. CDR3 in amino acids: CSAIGDLHEQYF. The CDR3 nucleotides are TGCAGTGCTATAGGGGATTTACACGAGCAGTACTTC.